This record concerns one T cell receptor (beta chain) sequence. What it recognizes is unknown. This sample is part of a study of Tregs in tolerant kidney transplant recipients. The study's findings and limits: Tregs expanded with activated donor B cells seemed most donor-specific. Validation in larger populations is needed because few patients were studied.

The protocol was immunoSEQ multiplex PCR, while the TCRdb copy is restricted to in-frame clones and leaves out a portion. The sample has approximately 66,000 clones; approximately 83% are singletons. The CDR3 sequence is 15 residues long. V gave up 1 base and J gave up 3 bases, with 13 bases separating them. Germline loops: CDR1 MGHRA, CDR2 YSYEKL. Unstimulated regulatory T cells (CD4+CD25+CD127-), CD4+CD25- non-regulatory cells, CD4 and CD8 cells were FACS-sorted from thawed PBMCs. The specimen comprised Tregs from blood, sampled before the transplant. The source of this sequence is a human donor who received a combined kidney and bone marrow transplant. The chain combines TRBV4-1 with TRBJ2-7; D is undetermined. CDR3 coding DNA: TGCGCCAGCAGCCAAGTATCTTCAGAGAACTACGAGCAGTACTTC. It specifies CASSQVSSENYEQYF.